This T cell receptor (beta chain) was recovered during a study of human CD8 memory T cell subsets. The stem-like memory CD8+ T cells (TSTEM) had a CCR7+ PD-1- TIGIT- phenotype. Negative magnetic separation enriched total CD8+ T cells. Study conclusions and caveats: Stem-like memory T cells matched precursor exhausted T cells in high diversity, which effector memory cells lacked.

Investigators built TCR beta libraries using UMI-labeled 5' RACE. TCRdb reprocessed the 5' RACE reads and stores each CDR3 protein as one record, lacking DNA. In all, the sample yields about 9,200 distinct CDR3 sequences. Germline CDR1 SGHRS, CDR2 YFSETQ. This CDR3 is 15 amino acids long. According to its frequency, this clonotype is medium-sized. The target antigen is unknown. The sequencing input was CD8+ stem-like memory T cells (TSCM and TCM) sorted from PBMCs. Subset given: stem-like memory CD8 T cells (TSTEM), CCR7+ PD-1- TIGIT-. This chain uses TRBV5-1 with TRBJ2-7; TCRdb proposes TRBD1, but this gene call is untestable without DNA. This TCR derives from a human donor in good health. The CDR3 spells CASSPPGTGRDEQYF.